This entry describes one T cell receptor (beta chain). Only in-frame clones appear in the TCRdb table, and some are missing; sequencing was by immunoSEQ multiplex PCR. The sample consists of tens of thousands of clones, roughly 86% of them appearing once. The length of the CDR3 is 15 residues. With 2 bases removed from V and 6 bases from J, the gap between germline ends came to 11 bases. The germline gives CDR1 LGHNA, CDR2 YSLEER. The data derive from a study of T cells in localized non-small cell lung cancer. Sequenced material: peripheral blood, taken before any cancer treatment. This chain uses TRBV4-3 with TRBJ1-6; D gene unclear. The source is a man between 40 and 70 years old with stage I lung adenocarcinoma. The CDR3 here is CASSQYSGSNSPLHF. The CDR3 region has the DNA TGCGCCAGCAGCCAATACTCGGGTTCTAATTCACCCCTCCACTTT.